One sample yielded the 27 T cell receptor beta chains listed below, sequenced in a study of T cells expressing NK-cell markers. TCRdb reprocessed the 5' RACE reads; each CDR3 protein has one entry and no DNA is given. This table holds about 400,000 distinct CDR3 sequences. Sequencing was done on a sample of blood T cells: a sorted CD56 or NKG2C T cell subset, CD4+ or CD8+ T cells, or bulk PBMC T cells (not recorded which). The receptors originated from a woman in her 50s in good health.

The chain joins TRBV6-6 to TRBJ2-2; TCRdb's D call, TRBD1, is unchecked because there is no DNA. The CDR3 sequence is 14 residues long. The V gene's germline CDR1 is MNHNY and CDR2 SVGAGI (reference sequence). The CDR3 sequence: CASSQAGGTGELFF.

The chain uses TRBV2 and TRBJ1-5. Looked up from germline, CDR1 is SNHLY and CDR2 is FYNNEI. This CDR3 region has 13 residues. The CDR3 loop is CASSGMMERPQHF.

The chain links TRBV28 to TRBJ2-1; checking the TCRdb D call of TRBD2 is not possible without DNA. This CDR3 is built from 15 residues. Germline V gives CDR1 MDHEN, CDR2 SYDVKM. CDR3 loop: CASSSLAGVNNEQFF.

This chain connects TRBV29-1 to TRBJ2-1; TCRdb gives TRBD1 as the D gene, but with no DNA this cannot be confirmed. Germline assignment: CDR1 SQVTM and CDR2 ANQGSEA. The CDR3 sequence is 13 residues long. CDR3 residues: CSVAGTGGNEQFF.

The J gene is TRBJ1-1, the V gene TRBV19. CDR3 length: 15 residues. CDR1 and CDR2 from the germline V gene are LNHDA and SQIVND (reference sequence). The CDR3 protein is CASRPAGLMNTEAFF.

The V and J genes are TRBV29-1 and TRBJ1-3; TCRdb's assignment of TRBD1 cannot be checked, as there is no DNA. The CDR3 sequence is 14 residues long. Germline V gene sequence: CDR1 SQVTM, CDR2 ANQGSEA. Here the CDR3 reads CSAGGTGSGNTIYF.

The V and J genes are TRBV15 and TRBJ1-6. The CDR3 contains 13 residues. Germline CDR1 reads LNHNV; CDR2 reads YYDKDF (reference sequence). The CDR3 loop is CATSRVIGSPLHF.

The chain uses TRBV7-7 and TRBJ2-1; TCRdb gives TRBD2 as the D gene, but with no DNA this cannot be confirmed. CDR1 and CDR2 (germline): SSHAT, FNYEAQ (reference sequence). The CDR3 is made up of 16 amino acids. CDR3 sequence: CASSLETSGPYNEQFF.

V usage is TRBV20-1 and J usage is TRBJ2-7. The V gene's germline CDR1 is DFQATT and CDR2 SNEGSKA (reference sequence). CDR3 length equals 12 residues. Here the CDR3 reads CSARRSSYEQYF.

The chain carries TRBV7-3 and TRBJ2-7; TCRdb names TRBD1, which stays unverified in the absence of DNA. The CDR3 is 13 residues long. Germline CDR1 is SGHTA and CDR2 is FQGTGA. CDR3 residues: CASSKPQGAEQYF.

The rearrangement links TRBV3-1 to TRBJ2-1; no DNA is available, so the TRBD2 call from TCRdb remains unchecked. Germline-derived CDR1 and CDR2 are LGHDT and YNNKEL (reference sequence). The CDR3 loop spans 19 amino acids. The CDR3: CASSPSHGASGRFYNEQFF.

V is TRBV7-9 and J is TRBJ2-2; TCRdb's D gene call, TRBD1, goes unchecked for lack of DNA. Germline CDR1 SEHNR, CDR2 FQNEAQ (reference sequence). This CDR3 contains 21 residues. The CDR3 spells CASSLTSGQGRTSVRTGELFF.

The V gene is TRBV10-3, the J gene TRBJ1-2. The CDR3 runs to 15 residues. Germline V gene lookup returns CDR1 ENHRY and CDR2 SYGVKD. The CDR3 is CAISVAGGANYGYTF.

The rearrangement joins TRBV20-1 to TRBJ1-6. CDR3 length: 13 amino acids. From germline, CDR1 is DFQATT and CDR2 SNEGSKA (reference sequence). The CDR3 here is CSVATLLGSPLHF.

The chain links TRBV20-1 to TRBJ2-1; TCRdb lists TRBD2, though no DNA is available to test this call. Per the germline V gene, CDR1 is DFQATT and CDR2 is SNEGSKA (reference sequence). The CDR3 runs 15 residues. CDR3 protein: CSARDISGRFGEQFF.

The chain combines TRBV27 with TRBJ2-1. Germline CDR1 MNHEY, CDR2 SMNVEV (reference sequence). This CDR3 is built from 14 residues. The CDR3 spells CASSLTGPVGEQFF.

The CDR3 loop reads CASSQRPRQGPRKAFF. This rearrangement joins TRBV27 to TRBJ1-1; TCRdb gives TRBD1 as the D gene, but with no DNA this cannot be confirmed. The CDR3 extends over 16 amino acids. The germline gives CDR1 MNHEY, CDR2 SMNVEV (reference sequence).

The chain couples TRBV4-2 to TRBJ1-4; absent DNA, TCRdb's TRBD1 call cannot be checked. From germline, CDR1 is LGHNA and CDR2 YNFKEQ. The CDR3 has 15 amino acids. CDR3: CASSQEGQGGEKLFF.

This chain links TRBV15 with TRBJ1-2; the TCRdb D gene call, TRBD1, has no DNA to confirm it. The length of the CDR3 is 14 residues. Per germline, CDR1 LNHNV and CDR2 YYDKDF (reference sequence). CDR3 in amino acids: CATSYPGQGFRGTF.

The chain combines TRBV29-1 with TRBJ1-2. CDR1 is SQVTM, CDR2 ANQGSEA, per germline. CDR3 length equals 11 residues. The CDR3 spells CSVEGWHGYTF.

This rearrangement joins TRBV5-1 to TRBJ2-7; TCRdb returns TRBD1, unconfirmable since there is no DNA. Germline values: CDR1 SGHRS, CDR2 YFSETQ. The CDR3 sequence is 14 residues long. The CDR3: CASSTLQGSNEQYF.

The chain employs TRBV7-8 and TRBJ1-5. The CDR3 has 18 amino acids. Germline V gene data show CDR1 as SGHVS and CDR2 as FQNEAQ. CDR3: CASSSGGTGILSNQPQHF.

This sequence joins TRBV5-1 and TRBJ2-1. Germline CDR1 and CDR2: SGHRS and YFSETQ. The CDR3 spans 14 residues. The CDR3 region is CASSLAETYNEQFF.

The chain employs TRBV5-1 and TRBJ2-1; there is no DNA to check the TCRdb D call of TRBD1. The CDR3 is made up of 14 amino acids. CDR1 and CDR2 from the germline V gene are SGHRS and YFSETQ. CDR3 amino acids: CASTRGSGWDEQFF.

This chain links TRBV10-3 with TRBJ2-3. The CDR3 loop spans 14 amino acids. Germline lookup yields CDR1 ENHRY and CDR2 SYGVKD. The CDR3 loop is CAISEQVGTDTQYF.

The chain couples TRBV2 to TRBJ2-2; no DNA is available, so the TRBD1 call from TCRdb remains unchecked. The CDR3 is 14 residues long. CDR1 SNHLY and CDR2 FYNNEI come from the germline V gene. This CDR3 reads CASSDWTNTGELFF.

The CDR3: CASSNDWHSNQPQHF. J is TRBJ1-5 and V is TRBV3-1. CDR1 and CDR2 from the germline V gene are LGHDT and YNNKEL (reference sequence). CDR3 length equals 15 residues.